This T cell receptor beta chain appears in the sequencing data of a study of radiation and T cells in renal cell carcinoma. Study-level information: Nephrectomy followed 15 Gy stereotactic body radiation by 4 weeks. General study points: Pretreatment tumor biopsies were lacking, so baseline clonotypes are unknown.

Turning to this clone: Its specificity is unknown.

Sample time point: baseline pretreatment blood. The treatment is: 15 Gy SBRT to primary tumor, nephrectomy 4 weeks later. TCRdb's table, derived via immunoSEQ multiplex PCR, lists solely in-frame clones and lacks some. The sample lists approximately 45,000 clones, approximately 83% occurring once. The V gene's germline CDR1 is SGHTA and CDR2 FQGTGA. Trimming left V 3 bases short and J 4 bases short, with 14 bases between. CDR3 length: 15 residues. This specimen was blood, taken from a patient whose treatment included radiotherapy and nephrectomy. The rearrangement uses TRBV7-3 and TRBJ2-3, with a tentative D call TRBD1 (6 bases). This clonotype was sampled from a woman aged 70-85 years with renal cell carcinoma. DNA for the CDR3: TGTGCCAGCAGCTTCGACAGGCAGAGCTCAGATACGCAGTATTTT. Translation: CASSFDRQSSDTQYF.